The 14 T cell receptor beta chains below all came from one sample that was sequenced in a study of blood T cell repertoires in COVID-19. Clones were read by immunoSEQ multiplex PCR, and TCRdb kept only the in-frame ones, dropping some. The sample lists roughly 80,000 clones, around 85% occurring once. The sample was peripheral blood. All receptors come from a woman aged 70 to 79 with acute or convalescent COVID-19.

The chain carries TRBV5-1 and TRBJ2-2; 9 positions match TRBD2. Looked up from germline, CDR1 is SGHRS and CDR2 is YFSETQ. The CDR3 length is 16 residues. The V gene end was trimmed by 7 bases and the J gene end by 7 bases; junction bases not matched to a gene: 14. CDR3 DNA: TGCGCCAGCCACCCCAGTGCGGGGGGGCCGAGCGGGGAGCTGTTTTTT. Encoded protein: CASHPSAGGPSGELFF. Full variable domain (missing parts from reference TRBV5-1 and TRBJ2-2): KAGVTQTPRYLIKTRGQQVTLSCSPISGHRSVSWYQQTPGQGLQFLFEYFSETQRNKGNFPGRFSGRQFSNSRSEMNVSTLELGDSALYLCASHPSAGGPSGELFFGEGSRLTVL.

The V and J genes are TRBV7-2 and TRBJ1-2; TRBD1 aligns across 9 bases. CDR3 size: 15 residues. The germline V gene encodes CDR1 SGHTA and CDR2 FQGNSA. Trimming removed 1 base from V and 7 bases from J; junction bases left unmatched: 7. CDR3 loop: CASSLVRRDRVGYTF. CDR3 DNA sequence: TGTGCCAGCAGCTTAGTTAGGAGGGACAGGGTTGGCTACACCTTC.

The chain combines TRBV7-9 with TRBJ2-3, with D maybe TRBD2 (6 bases). The CDR3 has 15 residues. V lost 3 bases and J 1 base, leaving 11 bases between the germline ends. Germline-derived CDR1 and CDR2 are SEHNR and FQNEAQ (reference sequence). CDR3 sequence (DNA): TGTGCCAGCAGCTTTGGGGGGATGGGCACAGATACGCAGTATTTT. Protein: CASSFGGMGTDTQYF.

This clone appeared a single time. The chain links TRBV6-2 or TRBV6-3 to TRBJ2-1, with D possibly matching TRBD2 (6 bases). Germline loops: CDR1 MNHEY, CDR2 SVGEGT. The CDR3 sequence is 12 residues long. Deletions cut 5 bases from V and 8 bases from J, with 10 bases between. The DNA for the CDR3 is TGTGCCAGCAGTCCGACTAGGGATGAGCAGTTCTTC. This codes for CASSPTRDEQFF.

This chain joins TRBV11-3 and TRBJ1-2, with 8 bases matching TRBD1. J gave up 4 bases and V 0 bases, and 1 base lay outside the gene matches. This CDR3 has 14 amino acids. Germline CDR1 and CDR2: SGHNT and YENEEA. CDR3 in amino acids: CASSLDQGAYGYTF. The CDR3 nucleotides are TGTGCCAGCAGCTTAGATCAGGGGGCCTATGGCTACACCTTC.

The chain uses TRBV4-1 and TRBJ2-3, with TRBD2 identical over 15 bases. Germline V lookup: CDR1 MGHRA, CDR2 YSYEKL. The CDR3 is made up of 17 amino acids. The CDR3 DNA reads as TGCGCTACCGGAGGACTAGCGGGGGGGCATACCACAGATACGCAGTATTTT. Protein sequence: CATGGLAGGHTTDTQYF.

This rearrangement joins TRBV7-2 to TRBJ2-1; D call uncertain. This CDR3 comprises 16 residues. The V gene's germline CDR1 is SGHTA and CDR2 FQGNSA. The V and J ends lost 2 bases and 5 bases respectively, with 16 bases between them. Here the CDR3 DNA reads TGTGCCAGCAGCTTAAATGGATGGCGGATTAACAATGAGCAGTTCTTC. Its protein product is CASSLNGWRINNEQFF. Full variable domain (outside the CDR3, taken from reference TRBV7-2 and TRBJ2-1): GAGVSQSPSNKVTEKGKDVELRCDPISGHTALYWYRQSLGQGLEFLIYFQGNSAPDKSGLPSDRFSAERTGGSVSTLTIQRTQQEDSAVYLCASSLNGWRINNEQFFGPGTRLTVL.

In DNA, the CDR3 is TGTGCCAGTAGTACGCGACAGGGGATCGAGGATCAGCCCCAGCATTTT. It is translated as CASSTRQGIEDQPQHF. The rearrangement joins TRBV19 to TRBJ1-5; 8 bases agree with TRBD1. The germline V gene encodes CDR1 LNHDA and CDR2 SQIVND (reference sequence). The CDR3 length is 16 residues. Losses at the gene ends were 4 bases for V and 5 bases for J; bases not matched to a gene: 10. The whole variable domain, remainder taken from reference TRBV19 and TRBJ1-5, is DGGITQSPKYLFRKEGQNVTLSCEQNLNHDAMYWYRQDPGQGLRLIYYSQIVNDFQKGDIAEGYSVSREKKESFPLTVTSAQKNPTAFYLCASSTRQGIEDQPQHFGDGTRLSIL.

The rearrangement uses TRBV5-4 and TRBJ2-5; 9 nucleotides align to TRBD2. Germline CDR1 is SGHNT and CDR2 is YYREEE (reference sequence). There are 20 residues in the CDR3. After removal of 0 bases from V and 0 bases from J, the junction contained 15 bases not matched to a gene. CDR3 residues: CASSLGGTVGSGGDQETQYF. DNA of the CDR3: TGTGCCAGCAGCTTGGGAGGCACGGTGGGTAGCGGGGGCGACCAAGAGACCCAGTACTTC. Full variable domain (outside the CDR3, taken from reference TRBV5-4 and TRBJ2-5): ETGVTQSPTHLIKTRGQQVTLRCSSQSGHNTVSWYQQALGQGPQFIFQYYREEENGRGNFPPRFSGLQFPNYSSELNVNALELDDSALYLCASSLGGTVGSGGDQETQYFGPGTRLLVL.

The chain uses TRBV15 and TRBJ1-1; 7 bases are a match to TRBD1. Per germline, CDR1 LNHNV and CDR2 YYDKDF (reference sequence). The ends lost 6 bases at V and 2 bases at J; junction bases unmatched: 9. The CDR3 has 15 residues. The CDR3 is CATRPEQGVNTEAFF. The DNA of the CDR3 is TGTGCCACCAGACCAGAGCAGGGGGTTAACACTGAAGCTTTCTTT. The entire variable domain, with the rest obtained from reference TRBV15 and TRBJ1-1, is as follows: DAMVIQNPRYQVTQFGKPVTLSCSQTLNHNVMYWYQQKSSQAPKLLFHYYDKDFNNEADTPDNFQSRRPNTSFCFLDIRSPGLGDTAMYLCATRPEQGVNTEAFFGQGTRLTVV.

The gene calls are TRBV3-1 (or the pseudogene TRBV3-2) and TRBJ2-7; D is possibly TRBD2 (6 bases). This CDR3 has 15 residues. Deletions cut 2 bases from V and 0 bases from J, with 11 bases between. The germline V gene encodes CDR1 LGHDT and CDR2 YNNKEL (reference sequence). The CDR3 nucleotides read TGTGCCAGCAGCCAAAGCGGGCCAAGCTCCTACGAGCAGTACGTC. It codes for CASSQSGPSSYEQYV.

The chain recombines TRBV3-1 (or the pseudogene TRBV3-2) with TRBJ1-1; D gene uncertain. Germline CDR1 reads LGHDT; CDR2 reads YNNKEL (reference sequence). CDR3 length: 15 amino acids. V was trimmed by 4 bases and J by 0 bases, leaving 12 bases between them. The CDR3 is CASSPPVGLNTEAFF. CDR3 bases: TGTGCCAGCAGCCCACCAGTGGGCTTGAACACTGAAGCTTTCTTT.

V is TRBV10-3 and J is TRBJ1-1; perhaps TRBD1 as D (5 bases). The CDR3 is made up of 16 amino acids. CDR1 ENHRY and CDR2 SYGVKD come from the germline V gene. Trimming left V 6 bases short and J 2 bases short, with 19 bases between. As DNA, the CDR3 is TGTGCCATCAGCACTTTTACCGGGACTCCTAACACTGAAGCTTTCTTT. Its protein is CAISTFTGTPNTEAFF.

The CDR3: CASSPGTRGADTQYF. CDR3 sequence (DNA): TGTGCCAGCAGCCCAGGGACTAGAGGTGCAGATACGCAGTATTTT. The chain recombines TRBV5-6 with TRBJ2-3, with 8 bases that match TRBD2. CDR1 SGHDT and CDR2 YYEEEE come from the germline V gene. V shed 4 bases and J 4 bases; nucleotides not matched to a gene: 8. The CDR3 contains 15 residues.